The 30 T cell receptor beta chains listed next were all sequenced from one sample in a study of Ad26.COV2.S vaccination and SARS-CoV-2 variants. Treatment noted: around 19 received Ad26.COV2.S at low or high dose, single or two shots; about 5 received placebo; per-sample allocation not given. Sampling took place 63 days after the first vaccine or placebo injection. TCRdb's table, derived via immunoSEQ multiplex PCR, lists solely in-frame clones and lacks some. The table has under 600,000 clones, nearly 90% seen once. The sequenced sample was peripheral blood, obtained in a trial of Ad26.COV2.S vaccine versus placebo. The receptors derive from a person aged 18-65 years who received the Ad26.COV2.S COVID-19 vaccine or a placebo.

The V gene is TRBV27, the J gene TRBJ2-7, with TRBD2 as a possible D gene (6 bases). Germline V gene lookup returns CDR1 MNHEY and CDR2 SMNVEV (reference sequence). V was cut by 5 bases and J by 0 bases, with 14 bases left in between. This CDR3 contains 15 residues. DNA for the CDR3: TGTGCCAGCAGTCCCACGGGAGCCCCCTCCTACGAGCAGTACTTC. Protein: CASSPTGAPSYEQYF.

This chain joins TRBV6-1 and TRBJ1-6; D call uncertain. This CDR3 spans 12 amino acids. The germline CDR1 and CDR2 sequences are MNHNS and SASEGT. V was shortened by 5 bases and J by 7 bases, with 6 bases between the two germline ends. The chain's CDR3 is CASSLSNSPLHF. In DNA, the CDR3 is TGTGCCAGCAGTTTATCAAATTCACCCCTCCACTTT.

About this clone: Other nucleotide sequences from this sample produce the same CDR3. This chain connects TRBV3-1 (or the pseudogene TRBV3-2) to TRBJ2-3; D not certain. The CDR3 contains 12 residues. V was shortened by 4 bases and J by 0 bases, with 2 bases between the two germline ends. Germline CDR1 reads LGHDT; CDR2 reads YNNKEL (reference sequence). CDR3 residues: CASSLSTDTQYF. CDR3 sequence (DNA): TGTGCCAGCAGCCTGAGCACAGATACGCAGTATTTT.

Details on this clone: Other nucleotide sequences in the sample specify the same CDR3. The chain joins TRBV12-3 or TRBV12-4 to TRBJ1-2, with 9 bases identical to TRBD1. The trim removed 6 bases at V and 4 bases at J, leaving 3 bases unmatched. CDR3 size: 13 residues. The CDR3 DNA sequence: TGTGCCAGCAGCGGACAGGGGTCCTATGGCTACACCTTC. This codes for CASSGQGSYGYTF.

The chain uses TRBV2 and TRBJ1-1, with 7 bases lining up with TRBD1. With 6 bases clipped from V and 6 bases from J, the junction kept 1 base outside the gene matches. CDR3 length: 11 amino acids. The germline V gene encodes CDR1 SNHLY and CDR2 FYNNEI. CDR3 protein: CASRGQPEAFF. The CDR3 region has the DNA TGTGCCAGCAGGGGACAGCCTGAAGCTTTCTTT.

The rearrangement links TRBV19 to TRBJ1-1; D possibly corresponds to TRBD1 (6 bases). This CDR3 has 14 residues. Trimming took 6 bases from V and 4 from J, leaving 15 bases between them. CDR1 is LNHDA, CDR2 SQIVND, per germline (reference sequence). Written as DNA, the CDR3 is TGTGCCAGTAGGCGTGGGGGGGGCCTCACTGAAGCTTTCTTT. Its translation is CASRRGGGLTEAFF.

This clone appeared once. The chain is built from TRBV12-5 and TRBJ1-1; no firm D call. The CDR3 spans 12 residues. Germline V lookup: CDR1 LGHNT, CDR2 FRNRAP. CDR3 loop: CVREKPRSRAFF. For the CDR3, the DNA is TGTGTTAGAGAAAAGCCTAGATCGCGAGCTTTCTTT.

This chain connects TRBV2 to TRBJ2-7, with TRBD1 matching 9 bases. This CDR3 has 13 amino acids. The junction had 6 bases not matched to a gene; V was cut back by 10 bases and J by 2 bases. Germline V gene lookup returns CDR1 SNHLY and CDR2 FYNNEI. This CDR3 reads CATDRGRPYEQYF. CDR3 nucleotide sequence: TGTGCCACGGACAGGGGAAGACCCTACGAGCAGTACTTC.

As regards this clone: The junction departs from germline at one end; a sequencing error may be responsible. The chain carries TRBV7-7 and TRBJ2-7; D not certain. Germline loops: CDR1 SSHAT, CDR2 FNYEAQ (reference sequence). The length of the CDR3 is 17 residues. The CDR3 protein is CASSLAPPRDLFYEQYF. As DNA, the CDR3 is TGTGCTAGCAGCTTAGCCCCACCAAGGGATTTATTCTACGAGCAGTACTTC.

Here the CDR3 reads CATSDKGETQYF. The CDR3 region has the DNA TGTGCCACCAGTGATAAAGGGGAGACCCAGTACTTC. This chain connects TRBV24-1 to TRBJ2-5; the D is unclear. V was shortened by 3 bases and J by 5 bases, with 6 bases between the two germline ends. The germline gives CDR1 KGHDR, CDR2 SFDVKD. The CDR3 loop spans 12 amino acids.

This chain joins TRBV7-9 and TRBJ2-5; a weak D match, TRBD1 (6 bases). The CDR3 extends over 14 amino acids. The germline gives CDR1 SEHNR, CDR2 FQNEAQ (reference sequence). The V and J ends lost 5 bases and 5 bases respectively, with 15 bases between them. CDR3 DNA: TGTGCCAGCAGCCCAGAACAGGGTTGGGAGACCCAGTACTTC. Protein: CASSPEQGWETQYF.

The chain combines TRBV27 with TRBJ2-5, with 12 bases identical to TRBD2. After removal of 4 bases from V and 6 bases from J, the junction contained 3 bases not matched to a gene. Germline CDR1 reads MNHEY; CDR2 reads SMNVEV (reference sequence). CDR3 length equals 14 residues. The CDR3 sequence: CASSSGLAGQTQYF. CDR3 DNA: TGTGCCAGCAGTTCCGGACTAGCGGGACAGACCCAGTACTTC.

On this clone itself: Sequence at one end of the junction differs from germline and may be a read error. The CDR3 DNA reads as TGTGCCAGCAGTGAAAGGCGCTCCCACAATGAGCAGTTCTTC. Encoded protein: CASSERRSHNEQFF. The chain uses TRBV2 and TRBJ2-1, with D hard to call. This CDR3 region has 14 residues. Per germline, CDR1 SNHLY and CDR2 FYNNEI.

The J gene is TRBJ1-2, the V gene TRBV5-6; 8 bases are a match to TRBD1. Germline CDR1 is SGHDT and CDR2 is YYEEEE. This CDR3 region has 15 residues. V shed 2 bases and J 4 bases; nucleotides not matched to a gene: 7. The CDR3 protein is CASSLTGGTFYGYTF. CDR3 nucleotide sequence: TGTGCCAGCAGCTTAACAGGGGGTACGTTCTATGGCTACACCTTC.

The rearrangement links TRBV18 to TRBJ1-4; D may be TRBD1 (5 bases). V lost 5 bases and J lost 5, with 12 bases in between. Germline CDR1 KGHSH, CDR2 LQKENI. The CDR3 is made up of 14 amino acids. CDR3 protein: CASSRSGPNEKLFF. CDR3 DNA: TGTGCCAGCTCAAGGTCAGGGCCAAATGAAAAACTGTTTTTT.

The CDR3 DNA is TGTGCCAGCAGTGCCAAATACGAGCAGTACTTC. Its translation is CASSAKYEQYF. The chain is built from TRBV28 and TRBJ2-7; D is undetermined. Germline CDR1 is MDHEN and CDR2 is SYDVKM. The length of the CDR3 is 11 residues. The V and J ends lost 5 bases and 4 bases respectively, with 6 bases between them.

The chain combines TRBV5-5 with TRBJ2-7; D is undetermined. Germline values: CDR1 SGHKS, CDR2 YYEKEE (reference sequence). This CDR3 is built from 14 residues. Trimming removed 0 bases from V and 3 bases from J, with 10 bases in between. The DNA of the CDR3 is TGTGCCAGCAGCTTGGGAGTACCTCTCTACGAGCAGTACTTC. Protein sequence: CASSLGVPLYEQYF.

This CDR3 is CASSRRGPGVSYNEQFF. The DNA of the CDR3 is TGTGCCAGCAGCCGAAGGGGCCCTGGGGTCTCCTACAATGAGCAGTTCTTC. The rearrangement uses TRBV7-3 and TRBJ2-1, with D perhaps matching TRBD1 (5 bases). The CDR3 is 17 amino acids. V lost 5 bases to trimming and J lost 0 bases, with 17 bases between them. CDR1 and CDR2 from the germline V gene are SGHTA and FQGTGA.

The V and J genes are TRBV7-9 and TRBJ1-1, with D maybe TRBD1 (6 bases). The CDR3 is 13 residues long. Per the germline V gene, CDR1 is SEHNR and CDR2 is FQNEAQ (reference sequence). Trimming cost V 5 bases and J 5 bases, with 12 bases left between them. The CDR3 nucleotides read TGTGCCAGCAGCACACAGGGTAAAACTGAAGCTTTCTTT. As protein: CASSTQGKTEAFF.

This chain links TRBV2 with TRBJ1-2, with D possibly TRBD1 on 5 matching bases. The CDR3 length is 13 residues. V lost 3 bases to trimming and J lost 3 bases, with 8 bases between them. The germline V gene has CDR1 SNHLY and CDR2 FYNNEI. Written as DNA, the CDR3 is TGTGCCAGCAGTGACTCAGGGTACTATGGCTACACCTTC. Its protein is CASSDSGYYGYTF.

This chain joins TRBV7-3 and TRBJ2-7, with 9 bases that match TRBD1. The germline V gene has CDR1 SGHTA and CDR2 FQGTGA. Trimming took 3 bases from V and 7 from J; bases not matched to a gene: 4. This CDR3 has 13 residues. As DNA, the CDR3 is TGTGCCAGCAGCTTGGACAGGGGATCTGAGCAGTACTTC. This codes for CASSLDRGSEQYF.

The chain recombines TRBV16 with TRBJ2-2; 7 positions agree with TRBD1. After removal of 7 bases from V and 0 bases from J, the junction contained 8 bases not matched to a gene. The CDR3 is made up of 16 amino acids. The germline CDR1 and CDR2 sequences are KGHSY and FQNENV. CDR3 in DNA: TGTGCCAGCACCCGACCGGGACAGACGAACACCGGGGAGCTGTTTTTT. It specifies CASTRPGQTNTGELFF.

The CDR3 region has the DNA TGTGCCAGCAGGAATCCCCCGGGCTCAGCTTTCTTT. It translates to CASRNPPGSAFF. The gene calls are TRBV6-5 and TRBJ1-1, with no clear D. CDR1 MNHEY and CDR2 SVGAGI come from the germline V gene. The ends were cut back, 6 bases at V and 10 bases at J, with 15 bases in the middle. There are 12 residues in the CDR3.

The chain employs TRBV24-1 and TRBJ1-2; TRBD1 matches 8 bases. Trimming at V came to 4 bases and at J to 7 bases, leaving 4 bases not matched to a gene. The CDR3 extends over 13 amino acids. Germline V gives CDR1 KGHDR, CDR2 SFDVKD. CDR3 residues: CATSEYTGGGYTF. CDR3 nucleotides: TGTGCCACCAGTGAATATACAGGGGGTGGCTACACCTTC.

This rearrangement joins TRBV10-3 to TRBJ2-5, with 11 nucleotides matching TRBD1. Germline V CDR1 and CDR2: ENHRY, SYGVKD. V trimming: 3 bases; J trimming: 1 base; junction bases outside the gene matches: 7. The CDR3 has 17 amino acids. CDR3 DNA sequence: TGTGCCATCAGTGACCACGGCGGACAGGGGGCCCAAGAGACCCAGTACTTC. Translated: CAISDHGGQGAQETQYF.

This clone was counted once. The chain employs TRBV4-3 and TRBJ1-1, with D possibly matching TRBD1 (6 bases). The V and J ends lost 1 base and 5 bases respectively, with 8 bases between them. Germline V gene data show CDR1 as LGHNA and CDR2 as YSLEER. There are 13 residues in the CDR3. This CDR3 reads CASSQGTVTEAFF. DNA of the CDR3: TGCGCCAGCAGCCAAGGGACAGTAACTGAAGCTTTCTTT.

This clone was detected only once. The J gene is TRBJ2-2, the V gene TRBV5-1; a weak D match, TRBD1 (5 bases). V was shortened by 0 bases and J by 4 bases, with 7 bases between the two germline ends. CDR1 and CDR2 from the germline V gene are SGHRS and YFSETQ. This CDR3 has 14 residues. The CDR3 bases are TGCGCCAGCAGCTTGGTCCAGGGCACCGGGGAGCTGTTTTTT. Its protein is CASSLVQGTGELFF.

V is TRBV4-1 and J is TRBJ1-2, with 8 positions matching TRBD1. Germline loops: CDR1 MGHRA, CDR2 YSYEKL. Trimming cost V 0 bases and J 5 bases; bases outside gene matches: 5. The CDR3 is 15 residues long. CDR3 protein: CASSQEGQGLYGYTF. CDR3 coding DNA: TGCGCCAGCAGCCAAGAAGGACAGGGACTATATGGCTACACCTTC.

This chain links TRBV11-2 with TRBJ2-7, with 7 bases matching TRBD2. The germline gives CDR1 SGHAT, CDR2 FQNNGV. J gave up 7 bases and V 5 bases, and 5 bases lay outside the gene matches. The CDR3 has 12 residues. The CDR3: CASSGGGLEQYF. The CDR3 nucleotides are TGTGCCAGCAGCGGGGGGGGATTGGAGCAGTACTTC.

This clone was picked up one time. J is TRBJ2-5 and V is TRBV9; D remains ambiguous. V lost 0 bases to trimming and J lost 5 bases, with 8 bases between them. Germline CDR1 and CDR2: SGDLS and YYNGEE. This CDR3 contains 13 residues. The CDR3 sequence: CASSVDEVETQYF. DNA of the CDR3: TGTGCCAGCAGCGTAGACGAGGTTGAGACCCAGTACTTC. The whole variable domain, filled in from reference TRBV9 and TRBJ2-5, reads DSGVTQTPKHLITATGQRVTLRCSPRSGDLSVYWYQQSLDQGLQFLIQYYNGEERAKGNILERFSAQQFPDLHSELNLSSLELGDSALYFCASSVDEVETQYFGPGTRLLVL.